This is a list of T cell receptor beta chains from one sample in a study of T cells in Graves' hyperthyroidism and ophthalmopathy. TCRdb analysed the multiplex PCR reads with MiXCR anew, one entry per CDR3 protein. The top ten hold around 20% of the sample, which has more than 350,000 distinct CDR3 sequences, approximately 16% seen once. The sequenced material came from blood. These receptors were taken from a woman in her sixties with Graves' ophthalmopathy. Each CDR3 is given with its conserved first and last residue. D genes are given only for firm matches. Not all rows give a size; the values are once, few, many and, for expanded clones, a class.

clone size	D gene	V gene	CDR3 length	J gene	CDR3 protein	CDR3 DNA
few	NA	TRBV12-3/TRBV12-4	14	TRBJ1-1	CASTDAGVNTEAFF	TGTGCCAGCACTGATGCGGGGGTAAACACTGAAGCTTTCTTT
many	NA	TRBV18	13	TRBJ1-2	CASSPTAYYGYTF	TGTGCCAGCTCCCCGACAGCCTACTATGGCTACACCTTC
NA	TRBD2	TRBV7-6	16	TRBJ2-5	CASSPGTSGGQETQYF	TGTGCCAGCAGCCCTGGGACTAGCGGGGGGCAAGAGACCCAGTACTTC
many	NA	TRBV27	16	TRBJ1-5	CASSPEGAFSNQPQHF	TGTGCCAGCAGCCCAGAGGGCGCATTTAGCAATCAGCCCCAGCATTTT
many	NA	TRBV2	14	TRBJ2-7	CASSLTSLSYEQYF	TGTGCCAGCAGTCTCACTAGCCTGTCCTACGAGCAGTACTTC
many	NA	TRBV4-1	15	TRBJ1-2	CASSREGQTVYGYTF	TGCGCCAGCAGCCGGGAGGGTCAGACAGTCTATGGCTACACCTTC
NA	NA	TRBV19	15	TRBJ2-7	CASSSASQGGYEQYF	TGTGCCAGTAGTTCGGCCAGCCAGGGAGGCTACGAGCAGTACTTC
many	TRBD1	TRBV3-1	14	TRBJ1-2	CASSRGQGDYGYTF	TGTGCCAGCAGCCGAGGACAGGGAGACTATGGCTACACCTTC
many	NA	TRBV5-1	15	TRBJ2-1	CASSLEGGPWDEQFF	TGCGCCAGCAGCTTGGAAGGGGGGCCGTGGGATGAGCAGTTCTTC
NA	NA	TRBV29-1	16	TRBJ1-1	CSATRDSSYMNTEAFF	TGCAGCGCAACCCGGGACTCAAGCTACATGAACACTGAAGCTTTCTTT
many	TRBD2	TRBV5-1	17	TRBJ2-1	CASSLVAGGPSYNEQFF	TGCGCCAGCAGCTTGGTGGCGGGAGGGCCGTCCTACAATGAGCAGTTCTTC
many	TRBD1	TRBV11-2	15	TRBJ2-1	CASSGTGEPYNEQFF	TGTGCCAGCAGCGGAACAGGGGAACCCTACAATGAGCAGTTCTTC
many	TRBD2	TRBV12-3/TRBV12-4	16	TRBJ2-1	CASSLGGSRFRNEQFF	TGTGCCAGCAGTTTAGGCGGGAGTCGATTTAGGAATGAGCAGTTCTTC
many	TRBD1	TRBV20-1	16	TRBJ1-2	CSARDQEQGLGYGYTF	TGCAGTGCTAGAGATCAGGAACAGGGGTTAGGCTATGGCTACACCTTC
NA	NA	TRBV4-1	17	TRBJ1-2	CASSQEVPRGQIYCYTF	TGCGCCAGCAGCCAAGAGGTCCCACGGGGACAAATCTATTGCTACACCTTC
NA	TRBD1	TRBV19	16	TRBJ2-5	CASSIEGTGREETQYF	TGTGCCAGTAGTATAGAAGGGACAGGGAGGGAAGAGACCCAGTACTTC